Here is one T cell receptor beta chain with its context. Its matching antigen is unknown. The data are from a study of cytomegalovirus exposure and HLA in healthy donors. This CDR3 spans 14 amino acids. The V and J ends lost 1 base and 1 base respectively, with 7 bases between them. Germline V lookup: CDR1 LGHNA, CDR2 YSLEER. Libraries were prepared by immunoSEQ multiplex PCR; TCRdb keeps only in-frame clonotypes and omits some of them. Of roughly 250,000 clones in the sample, 90% were seen once. General study findings and limits: The investigators catalogued 150 to 200 TCR beta chains as cytomegalovirus-associated. There were some public TCRs occurring in many donors, but most TCR sequences were rare.

The sequenced material came from PBMCs. The chain uses TRBV4-3 and TRBJ2-5; unclear D gene. This clonotype was obtained from a woman aged 18 to 35 in good health and CMV-seronegative. CDR3 nucleotide sequence: TGCGCCAGCAGCCAAGGCCAGTTCCAAGAGACCCAGTACTTC. The encoded protein is CASSQGQFQETQYF.